The clone carrying this T cell receptor beta chain was found a few times. The target antigen is unknown. These data are taken from a study of beta chain features in type 1 diabetes. About the study: Sorted cell examination encompassed approximately 98,000,000 cells across all samples. Study findings and constraints: Relative to healthy donors, patients appeared to have naive, central memory and Treg TCRB repertoires that were more similar. There was a moderate but significant shortening of TCRB CDR3s in all four CD4+ subsets of Type 1 diabetes patients.

The entirety of the isolated RNA underwent reverse transcription, so expressed TCRB transcripts were sequenced. Libraries were prepared by immunoSEQ multiplex PCR; TCRdb keeps only in-frame clonotypes and omits some of them. The table records nearly 700,000 clones, roughly 13% of them present only once. Populations obtained by sorting all exceeded 95% purity. Germline-derived CDR1 and CDR2 are GTSNPN and SVGIG (reference sequence). V was clipped by 0 bases and J by 5 bases, with 10 bases between them. This CDR3 is 13 amino acids long. This receptor was identified in a man aged 18-30 years with type 1 diabetes. The chain combines TRBV30 with TRBJ1-2, with D possibly being TRBD1 (5 bases). The sample consisted of naive CD4+ T cells from blood. The CDR3 nucleotides are TGTGCCTGGAGTGTAACCAGGGAGTATGGCTACACCTTC. Protein sequence: CAWSVTREYGYTF.